The 25 T cell receptor beta chains below come from one sample, sequenced in a study of T cell changes during pregnancy in multiple sclerosis. TCRdb's copy holds only in-frame clones and misses some; the assay was immunoSEQ multiplex PCR. The table has some 41,000 clones, just over 90% seen once. Sequencing was done on a sample of PBMCs (not recorded whether the cells were cultured). All receptors come from a female donor with multiple sclerosis, enrolled in a pregnancy study.

The rearrangement links TRBV4-1 to TRBJ1-1, with D maybe TRBD1 (6 bases). The germline V and J ends were trimmed by 2 bases and 11 bases, with 12 bases remaining between them. From germline, CDR1 is MGHRA and CDR2 YSYEKL. The CDR3 has 12 amino acids. CDR3 DNA sequence: TGCGCCAGCAGCCAAACAGGGATGTGGGCTTTCTTT. Translation: CASSQTGMWAFF.

V usage is TRBV10-1 and J usage is TRBJ2-5; unclear D gene. Germline V gives CDR1 WNHNN, CDR2 SYGVQD (reference sequence). Trimming shortened V by 0 bases and J by 1 base, and 9 bases separated the two germline ends. The CDR3 runs 15 residues. The CDR3 sequence is CASSESTGVQETQYF. Written as DNA, the CDR3 is TGCGCCAGCAGTGAGTCCACGGGTGTCCAAGAGACCCAGTACTTC.

The chain employs TRBV28 and TRBJ1-2; 9 bases match TRBD1. CDR3 length: 14 amino acids. Germline lookup yields CDR1 MDHEN and CDR2 SYDVKM. The J segment lost 8 bases and the V segment lost 8 bases, leaving 12 bases of the junction unmatched. CDR3 loop: CASRLVGQGIGYTF. CDR3 nucleotides: TGTGCCAGCCGCCTGGTGGGACAGGGTATAGGCTACACCTTC.

The chain combines TRBV6-1 with TRBJ2-7; D is ambiguous. V was trimmed by 5 bases and J by 7 bases, leaving 9 bases between them. The CDR3 length is 11 residues. Germline CDR1 is MNHNS and CDR2 is SASEGT. CDR3 in amino acids: CASSFGWEQYF. In nucleotides, the CDR3 is TGTGCCAGCAGTTTCGGGTGGGAGCAGTACTTC.

The chain is built from TRBV28 and TRBJ2-7, with 7 nucleotides matching TRBD1. Germline lookup yields CDR1 MDHEN and CDR2 SYDVKM. The CDR3 has 14 amino acids. The junction had 4 bases not matched to a gene; V was cut back by 5 bases and J by 0 bases. The DNA for the CDR3 is TGTGCCAGCAGTCCCCGGGACAGCTCCTACGAGCAGTACTTC. It translates to CASSPRDSSYEQYF.

J is TRBJ1-5 and V is TRBV7-6; D not resolved. The CDR3 totals 14 residues. CDR1 is SGHVS, CDR2 FNYEAQ, per germline. The V gene lost 5 bases and the J gene lost 0 bases, with 8 bases spanning the gap. The CDR3, as DNA: TGTGCCAGCAGCCGCCCCGTTAGCAATCAGCCCCAGCATTTT. Translation gives CASSRPVSNQPQHF.

This chain links TRBV29-1 with TRBJ2-5, with D perhaps assigned TRBD1 or TRBD2 (5 bases each). V lost 0 bases and J lost 10, with 15 bases in between. This CDR3 spans 13 amino acids. Germline values: CDR1 SQVTM, CDR2 ANQGSEA. In DNA form, the CDR3 reads TGCAGCGTTGAAGAGGGACCCTCCTGGAGCCAGTACTTC. Protein product: CSVEEGPSWSQYF.

The chain carries TRBV19 and TRBJ1-1; D is unclear. Germline values: CDR1 LNHDA, CDR2 SQIVND (reference sequence). The V end lost 10 bases, the J end lost 1 base, and 19 bases lay between the germline ends. The CDR3 has 15 amino acids. The CDR3 nucleotides are TGTGCCACCTCAAGCGGGGTAAGGGCGAACACTGAAGCTTTCTTT. This codes for CATSSGVRANTEAFF.

This chain connects TRBV11-3 to TRBJ2-1, with TRBD2 as a possible D gene (6 bases). The germline gives CDR1 SGHNT, CDR2 YENEEA. Trimming cost V 4 bases and J 7 bases, with 23 bases left between them. The CDR3 has 17 amino acids. The CDR3 DNA reads TGTGCCAGCAGCTCCGGGGCCTCGGGACTTGCCGCAAATGAGCAGTTCTTC. As protein: CASSSGASGLAANEQFF.

This sequence joins TRBV11-2 and TRBJ2-1; maybe TRBD1 (6 bases). With 6 bases removed from V and 10 bases from J, the gap between germline ends came to 16 bases. CDR1 SGHAT and CDR2 FQNNGV come from the germline V gene. This CDR3 has 13 residues. In DNA form, the CDR3 reads TGTGCCAGCAGTCAACAGGGACAAGGAGAGCAGTTCTTC. Protein product: CASSQQGQGEQFF.

The gene calls are TRBV6-5 and TRBJ2-2, with D possibly being TRBD1 (6 bases). The V end was cut by 9 bases, the J end by 5 bases, with 16 bases between. Germline values: CDR1 MNHEY, CDR2 SVGAGI. The CDR3 runs 14 residues. CDR3 sequence reads: CASTQGTETGELFF. Here the CDR3 DNA reads TGTGCCAGTACCCAGGGGACGGAGACCGGGGAGCTGTTTTTT.

J is TRBJ2-5 and V is TRBV5-5; 9 positions agree with TRBD2. The CDR3 consists of 15 residues. Germline values: CDR1 SGHKS, CDR2 YYEKEE (reference sequence). Trimming cost V 7 bases and J 5 bases; bases outside gene matches: 12. DNA of the CDR3: TGTGCCAGCGGGTTTAGCGGGAGCGTAGGGGAGACCCAGTACTTC. Translated, it gives CASGFSGSVGETQYF.

The rearrangement links TRBV7-9 to TRBJ2-4; the D gene is possibly TRBD2 (8 bases). The CDR3 consists of 16 residues. The germline CDR1 and CDR2 sequences are SEHNR and FQNEAQ (reference sequence). The V end was cut by 5 bases, the J end by 7 bases, with 21 bases between. For the CDR3, the DNA is TGTGCCAGCAGCCCCCAAGGGGGCGGGAGGATGAACATTCAGTACTTC. Its protein product is CASSPQGGGRMNIQYF.

The V gene is TRBV7-9, the J gene TRBJ2-1; 8 bases line up with TRBD1. The J segment lost 10 bases and the V segment lost 4 bases, leaving 9 bases of the junction unmatched. The CDR3 is 14 amino acids. CDR1 and CDR2 from the germline V gene are SEHNR and FQNEAQ (reference sequence). The CDR3 coding sequence is TGTGCCAGCAGCTCACTTCGGACAGGGAGCGAGCAGTTCTTC. Its translation: CASSSLRTGSEQFF.

CDR3 sequence (DNA): TGTGCCTGGAGTGTATGGGGGAAAGCGCAGTACTTC. Protein sequence: CAWSVWGKAQYF. This rearrangement joins TRBV30 to TRBJ2-7; D is possibly TRBD1 or TRBD2 (5 bases each). Trimming left V 0 bases short and J 9 bases short, with 12 bases between. CDR3 size: 12 residues. Germline CDR1 and CDR2: GTSNPN and SVGIG (reference sequence). Together with reference TRBV30 and TRBJ2-7, the CDR3 gives the full variable domain: SQTIHQWPATLVQPVGSPLSLECTVEGTSNPNLYWYRQAAGRGLQLLFYSVGIGQISSEVPQNLSASRPQDRQFILSSKKLLLSDSGFYLCAWSVWGKAQYFGPGTRLTVT.

This chain joins TRBV11-3 and TRBJ2-3; perhaps TRBD2 as D (5 bases). V was cut by 5 bases and J by 8 bases, with 17 bases left in between. The CDR3 length is 14 residues. CDR1 SGHNT and CDR2 YENEEA come from the germline V gene. This chain's CDR3 is CASSRGGPSGTQYF. In DNA form, the CDR3 reads TGTGCCAGCAGCCGAGGAGGTCCCAGTGGTACGCAGTATTTT.

The chain employs TRBV11-3 and TRBJ1-1; D may be TRBD1 (5 bases). This CDR3 region has 13 residues. Germline loops: CDR1 SGHNT, CDR2 YENEEA. Trimming stripped 4 bases from V and 1 base from J, with 7 bases between. CDR3 sequence (DNA): TGTGCCAGCAGCTCTAGGGGGAACACTGAAGCTTTCTTT. Translating it yields CASSSRGNTEAFF.

The CDR3 coding sequence is TGCGCCAGCAGCCAATCTTCGGAGGGCTACACCTTC. Protein sequence: CASSQSSEGYTF. The V and J genes are TRBV4-3 and TRBJ1-2, with D unresolved. Trimming removed 2 bases at V and 8 bases at J, with 9 bases between. This CDR3 is 12 amino acids long. Per the germline V gene, CDR1 is LGHNA and CDR2 is YSLEER.

The chain uses TRBV5-1 and TRBJ2-6, with D possibly matching TRBD2 (5 bases). V shed 5 bases and J shed 1 base, with 10 bases lying between them. The germline V gene has CDR1 SGHRS and CDR2 YFSETQ. CDR3 length: 15 residues. For the CDR3, the DNA is TGCGCCAGCAGTGGAGGAACTTCTGGGGCCAACGTCCTGACTTTC. It translates to CASSGGTSGANVLTF.

V and J are TRBV9 and TRBJ2-3; TRBD2 matches 10 bases. The V gene's germline CDR1 is SGDLS and CDR2 YYNGEE. J lost 5 bases, V lost 1 base, and 10 bases had no gene match. The length of the CDR3 is 17 residues. DNA of the CDR3: TGTGCCAGCAGCGTAACTTCCGAGAGCGGGAGGGTAGATACGCAGTATTTT. It is translated as CASSVTSESGRVDTQYF.

The rearrangement joins TRBV5-1 to TRBJ2-5; 8 nucleotides agree with TRBD1. The junction had 3 bases not matched to a gene; V was cut back by 3 bases and J by 2 bases. The CDR3 spans 14 residues. Germline V gene data show CDR1 as SGHRS and CDR2 as YFSETQ. The CDR3 is CASSSGQGQETQYF. The CDR3 DNA reads TGCGCCAGCAGCTCAGGACAGGGACAAGAGACCCAGTACTTC. The full variable domain, rest sourced from reference TRBV5-1 and TRBJ2-5, is KAGVTQTPRYLIKTRGQQVTLSCSPISGHRSVSWYQQTPGQGLQFLFEYFSETQRNKGNFPGRFSGRQFSNSRSEMNVSTLELGDSALYLCASSSGQGQETQYFGPGTRLLVL.

This clone has a single count. The chain joins TRBV5-1 to TRBJ2-4, with D possibly TRBD1 on 6 matching bases. From germline, CDR1 is SGHRS and CDR2 YFSETQ. V lost 1 base to trimming and J lost 6 bases, with 17 bases between them. This CDR3 spans 16 amino acids. CDR3 region: CASSLLDSGALNIQYF. CDR3 bases: TGCGCCAGCAGCTTGCTCGACTCAGGGGCTTTAAACATTCAGTACTTC.

The rearrangement links TRBV6-5 to TRBJ1-4; 8 positions agree with TRBD1. V shed 2 bases, J shed 6 bases, and the junction held 5 bases outside the gene matches. This CDR3 spans 15 amino acids. The germline CDR1 and CDR2 sequences are MNHEY and SVGAGI. The DNA for the CDR3 is TGTGCCAGCAGTTACGATCAGGGGGCGGATGAAAAACTGTTTTTT. Protein sequence: CASSYDQGADEKLFF.

This chain connects TRBV7-3 to TRBJ2-1; 12 nucleotides align to TRBD2. V shed 4 bases, J shed 9 bases, and the junction held 10 bases outside the gene matches. The CDR3 is made up of 16 amino acids. The V gene's germline CDR1 is SGHTA and CDR2 FQGTGA. The DNA for the CDR3 is TGTGCCAGCAGCTCCTTCCTAGCGGGAGGGCCGAGTGAGCAGTTCTTC. As protein: CASSSFLAGGPSEQFF.

The chain combines TRBV5-1 with TRBJ2-1; 9 bases line up with TRBD2. The germline gives CDR1 SGHRS, CDR2 YFSETQ. The length of the CDR3 is 17 residues. Germline trimming cut 3 bases from V and 8 bases from J; bases unmatched to any gene: 15. The CDR3 spells CASSWVGSGSIFYEQFF. The DNA of the CDR3 is TGCGCCAGCAGCTGGGTTGGTAGCGGGAGCATCTTTTATGAGCAGTTCTTC.